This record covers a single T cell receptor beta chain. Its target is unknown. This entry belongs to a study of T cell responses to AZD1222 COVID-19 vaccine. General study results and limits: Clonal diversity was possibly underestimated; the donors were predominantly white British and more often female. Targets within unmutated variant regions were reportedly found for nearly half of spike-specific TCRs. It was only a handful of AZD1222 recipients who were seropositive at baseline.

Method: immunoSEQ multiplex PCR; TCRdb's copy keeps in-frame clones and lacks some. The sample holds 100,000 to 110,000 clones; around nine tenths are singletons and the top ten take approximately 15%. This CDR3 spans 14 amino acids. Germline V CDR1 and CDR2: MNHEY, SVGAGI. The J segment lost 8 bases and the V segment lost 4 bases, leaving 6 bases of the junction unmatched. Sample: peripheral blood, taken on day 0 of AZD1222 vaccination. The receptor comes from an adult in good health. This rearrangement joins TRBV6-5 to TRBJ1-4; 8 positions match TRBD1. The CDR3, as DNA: TGTGCCAGCAGTTCCAGGACAGGGAAGGAAAAACTGTTTTTT. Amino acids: CASSSRTGKEKLFF.